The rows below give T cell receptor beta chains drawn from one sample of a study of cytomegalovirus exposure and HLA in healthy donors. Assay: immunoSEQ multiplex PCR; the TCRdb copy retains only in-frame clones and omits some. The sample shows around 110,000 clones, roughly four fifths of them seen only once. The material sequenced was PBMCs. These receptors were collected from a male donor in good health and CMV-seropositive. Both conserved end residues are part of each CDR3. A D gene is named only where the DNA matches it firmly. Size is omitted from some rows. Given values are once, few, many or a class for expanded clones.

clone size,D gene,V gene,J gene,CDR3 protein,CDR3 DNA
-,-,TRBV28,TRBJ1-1,CASSLNMNTEAFF,TGTGCCAGCAGTTTAAACATGAACACTGAAGCTTTCTTT
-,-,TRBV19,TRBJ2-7,CASSSLRQPSPLENEQYF,TGTGCCAGTAGTTCTCTCAGACAGCCTAGTCCCCTTGAAAACGAGCAGTACTTC
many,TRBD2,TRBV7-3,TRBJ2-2,CASSQGLAGELFF,TGTGCCAGCAGCCAGGGACTAGCCGGGGAGCTGTTTTTT
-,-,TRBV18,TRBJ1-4,CASSQGTNEKLFF,TGTGCCAGCTCACAGGGGACTAATGAAAAACTGTTTTTT
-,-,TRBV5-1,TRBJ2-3,CASSGSGGTDTQYF,TGCGCCAGCAGCGGATCAGGGGGGACAGATACGCAGTATTTT
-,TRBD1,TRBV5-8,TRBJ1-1,CASSWDRNTEAFF,TGTGCCAGCAGCTGGGACAGGAACACTGAAGCTTTCTTT
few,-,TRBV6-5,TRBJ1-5,CATQSGYSNQPQHF,TGTGCCACCCAAAGCGGTTATAGCAATCAGCCCCAGCATTTT
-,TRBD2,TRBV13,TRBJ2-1,CASSYGTSENNEQFF,TGTGCCAGCAGCTACGGGACTAGCGAGAACAATGAGCAGTTCTTC
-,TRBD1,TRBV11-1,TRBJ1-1,CASSLEGGTDTEAFF,TGTGCCAGCAGCTTAGAGGGCGGGACAGACACTGAAGCTTTCTTT
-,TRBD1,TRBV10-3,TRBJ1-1,CAISAGGLGEAFF,TGTGCCATCAGTGCAGGGGGGTTAGGAGAAGCTTTCTTT
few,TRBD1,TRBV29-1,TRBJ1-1,CSVTLTGVSFF,TGCAGCGTTACCCTAACAGGGGTATCTTTCTTT
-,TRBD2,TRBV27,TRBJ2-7,CASRDLAGVSYEQYF,TGTGCCAGCAGGGATCTAGCGGGAGTATCCTACGAGCAGTACTTC
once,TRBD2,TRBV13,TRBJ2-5,CASSPKLAGYQETQYF,TGTGCCAGCAGCCCAAAACTAGCGGGGTACCAAGAGACCCAGTACTTC
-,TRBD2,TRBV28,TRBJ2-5,CASSEVGGTQETQYF,TGTGCCAGCAGTGAGGTGGGGGGGACCCAAGAGACCCAGTACTTC
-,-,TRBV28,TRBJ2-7,CASSQPRDTRTYEQYF,TGTGCCAGCAGTCAACCCCGGGACACGCGTACCTACGAGCAGTACTTC
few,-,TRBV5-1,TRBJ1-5,CASSLAGGVYSNQPQNF,TGCGCCAGCAGCTTGGCCGGGGGGGTTTATAGCAATCAGCCCCAGAATTTT
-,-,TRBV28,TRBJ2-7,CASSFEAYEQYF,TGTGCCAGCAGTTTTGAGGCGTACGAGCAGTACTTC
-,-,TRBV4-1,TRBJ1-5,CASSQDGSRGPQHF,TGCGCCAGCAGCCAAGACGGGTCCAGGGGGCCCCAGCATTTT
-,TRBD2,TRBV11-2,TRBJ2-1,CASSFLTSGGALEQFF,TGTGCCAGCAGCTTCTTAACTAGCGGGGGGGCCCTTGAGCAGTTCTTC
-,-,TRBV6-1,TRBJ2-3,CASSELRGGDTQYF,TGTGCCAGCAGTGAATTGAGGGGGGGCGATACGCAGTATTTT
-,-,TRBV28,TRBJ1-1,CASSQWTWNTEAFF,TGTGCCAGCAGTCAATGGACTTGGAACACTGAAGCTTTCTTT
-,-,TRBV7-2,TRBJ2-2,CASSRLGTGELFF,TGTGCCAGCAGCCGACTAGGTACCGGGGAGCTGTTTTTT
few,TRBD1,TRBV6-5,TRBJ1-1,CASSSLLRDRREAFF,TGTGCCAGCAGTTCCCTCCTCCGGGACAGGCGTGAAGCTTTCTTT
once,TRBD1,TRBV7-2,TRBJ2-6,CASSYRGAGANVLTF,TGTGCCAGCAGCTACAGGGGGGCCGGGGCCAACGTCCTGACTTTC
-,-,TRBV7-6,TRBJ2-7,CASSLVGDSNIYEQYF,TGTGCCAGCAGCTTAGTAGGGGATAGTAACATCTACGAGCAGTACTTC
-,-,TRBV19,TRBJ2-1,CASSMVGALYNEQFF,TGTGCCAGTAGTATGGTGGGGGCTCTGTACAATGAGCAGTTCTTC
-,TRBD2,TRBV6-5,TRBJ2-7,CASSYSWPSGPYEQYF,TGTGCCAGCAGTTACTCGTGGCCTAGCGGGCCCTACGAGCAGTACTTC
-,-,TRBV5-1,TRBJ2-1,CASSFGEGQFF,TGCGCCAGCAGCTTCGGCGAGGGGCAGTTCTTC
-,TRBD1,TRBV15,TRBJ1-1,CATSRPPTGLNTEAFF,TGTGCCACCAGCAGACCGCCGACAGGGCTGAACACTGAAGCTTTCTTT
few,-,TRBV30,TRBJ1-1,CAWTHVRGDRMNTEAFF,TGTGCCTGGACCCACGTGCGGGGGGACCGCATGAACACTGAAGCTTTCTTT
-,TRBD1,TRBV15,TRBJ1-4,CATSRLKPGQGVATNEKLFF,TGTGCCACCAGCAGACTAAAGCCCGGACAGGGGGTTGCAACTAATGAAAAACTGTTTTTT
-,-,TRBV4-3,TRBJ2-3,CASSQEVYPGTDTQYF,TGCGCCAGCAGCCAAGAAGTTTACCCGGGCACAGATACGCAGTATTTT
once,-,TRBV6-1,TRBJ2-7,CASSEAPQVREQYF,TGTGCCAGCAGTGAAGCTCCACAGGTTCGCGAGCAGTACTTC
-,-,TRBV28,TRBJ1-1,CASSLSPVNTEAFF,TGTGCCAGCAGTTTATCCCCCGTGAACACTGAAGCTTTCTTT
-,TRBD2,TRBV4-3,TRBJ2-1,CASSQDSLTSGYNEQFF,TGCGCCAGCAGCCAAGACTCCCTAACTAGCGGCTACAATGAGCAGTTCTTC
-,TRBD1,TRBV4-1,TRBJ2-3,CASSLGQDYTDTQYF,TGCGCCAGCAGCCTCGGACAGGATTACACAGATACGCAGTATTTT
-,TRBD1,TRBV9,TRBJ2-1,CASSVRDSSYNEQFF,TGTGCCAGCAGCGTCCGGGACAGCAGTTACAATGAGCAGTTCTTC